This passage covers 27 T cell receptor beta chains from one sample sequenced in a study of T-cell reconstitution after alpha-beta-depleted transplantation in children. Using unique molecular identifiers, the investigators prepared the TCRbeta library. TCRdb redid the calling of the PCR reads with MiXCR, one entry per CDR3 protein. The sample records hundreds of thousands of distinct CDR3 sequences, about 15% being singletons. The sample was PBMCs, mostly from graft donor cells, taken 360 days after TCRalphabeta/CD19-depleted stem cell transplant. The source is a male patient aged 2-9 years who had a stem cell transplant for acute lymphoblastic leukemia, so the T cells may come from the graft donor.

This clonotype has a handful of counts. The chain carries TRBV25-1 and TRBJ2-2, with D perhaps matching TRBD2 (5 bases). The V end lost 4 bases, the J end lost 6 bases, and 6 bases lay between the germline ends. The CDR3 totals 12 residues. The germline V gene encodes CDR1 MGHDK and CDR2 SYGVNS. CDR3 in amino acids: CASSVRAGELFF. CDR3 sequence (DNA): TGTGCCAGCAGTGTGAGGGCCGGGGAGCTGTTTTTT.

This clonotype was seen more than once but under ten times. The CDR3 coding sequence is TGTGCCAGCAGCTTGGTCTCTGGAGAGCCCCAGCATTTT. This gives the protein CASSLVSGEPQHF. The chain couples TRBV7-9 to TRBJ1-5; no clear D gene. Germline V gene sequence: CDR1 SEHNR, CDR2 FQNEAQ (reference sequence). V was shortened by 3 bases and J by 8 bases, with 11 bases between the two germline ends. This CDR3 has 13 amino acids. Supplemented by reference TRBV7-9 and TRBJ1-5, the full variable domain reads DTGVSQNPRHKITKRGQNVTFRCDPISEHNRLYWYRQTLGQGPEFLTYFQNEAQLEKSRLLSDRFSAERPKGSFSTLEIQRTEQGDSAMYLCASSLVSGEPQHFGDGTRLSIL.

The chain employs TRBV30 and TRBJ2-6; 12 positions agree with TRBD1. V was pared by 5 bases and J by 3 bases, with 11 bases of the junction left unmatched. CDR3 length: 18 amino acids. In germline, CDR1 is GTSNPN, CDR2 SVGIG (reference sequence). CDR3 in amino acids: CAWFHPGQGALGANVLTF. The DNA for the CDR3 is TGTGCCTGGTTTCACCCGGGACAGGGGGCGCTTGGGGCCAACGTCCTGACTTTC.

This clonotype has a handful of counts. The V and J genes are TRBV4-3 and TRBJ1-2, with 9 nucleotides matching TRBD1. This CDR3 has 15 amino acids. The germline CDR1 and CDR2 sequences are LGHNA and YSLEER. V dropped 4 bases and J dropped 6; count of bases not matched to a gene: 9. The CDR3 DNA reads as TGCGCCAGCAGCCGGGAAGGACAGGGGCGAAATGGCTACACCTTC. This sequence encodes CASSREGQGRNGYTF.

This clonotype was observed a few times. V is TRBV12-3 or TRBV12-4 and J is TRBJ2-2; D not resolved. Between the trimmed V and J ends, which lost 6 bases and 5 bases, there was a span of 10 bases. This CDR3 is 13 amino acids long. This chain's CDR3 is CASRVAATGELFF. CDR3 coding DNA: TGTGCCAGCAGGGTGGCGGCGACCGGGGAGCTGTTTTTT.

The CDR3, as DNA: TGTGCCATCAGGGTTAACTATGGCTACACCTTC. Translation gives CAIRVNYGYTF. The chain is built from TRBV10-3 and TRBJ1-2; D is undetermined. The CDR3 totals 11 residues. CDR1 and CDR2 (germline): ENHRY, SYGVKD. V gave up 6 bases and J gave up 1 base, with 3 bases separating them.

The CDR3 DNA reads TGCGCCAGCAGCTTGTGGCGGGACAGAACCTACGAGCAGTACTTC. The encoded protein is CASSLWRDRTYEQYF. The V and J genes are TRBV5-1 and TRBJ2-7; perhaps TRBD1 as D (7 bases). There are 15 residues in the CDR3. Germline V gene sequence: CDR1 SGHRS, CDR2 YFSETQ. V was shortened by 1 base and J by 2 bases, with 13 bases between the two germline ends.

This clonotype was detected ten times or more. The gene calls are TRBV11-2 and TRBJ2-1, with D possibly matching TRBD2 (6 bases). The CDR3 has 13 amino acids. In germline, CDR1 is SGHAT, CDR2 FQNNGV. The V end lost 1 base, the J end lost 7 bases, and 8 bases lay between the germline ends. The CDR3: CASSLGGGNEQFF. For the CDR3, the DNA is TGTGCCAGCAGCTTAGGTGGGGGGAATGAGCAGTTCTTC.

The genes are TRBV6-2 or TRBV6-3 and TRBJ2-1; the D is unclear. This CDR3 is built from 16 residues. Germline CDR1 MNHEY, CDR2 SVGEGT. Trimming removed 2 bases from V and 0 bases from J, with 11 bases in between. The DNA for the CDR3 is TGTGCCAGCAGTTACGGCAGAAGCAACTCCTACAATGAGCAGTTCTTC. This gives the protein CASSYGRSNSYNEQFF.

This clonotype was seen a few times. The chain couples TRBV6-1 to TRBJ2-3; D uncertain. The CDR3 runs to 13 residues. V lost 6 bases, J lost 4 bases, and 11 bases lay in between. Germline lookup yields CDR1 MNHNS and CDR2 SASEGT. The CDR3 nucleotides are TGTGCCAGCAGGGACCCTCCCGCAGATACGCAGTATTTT. As protein: CASRDPPADTQYF.

The gene calls are TRBV5-1 and TRBJ2-3, with D perhaps TRBD2 (6 bases). V dropped 2 bases and J dropped 8 bases, with 21 bases sitting between them. Germline CDR1 reads SGHRS; CDR2 reads YFSETQ. The CDR3 is 16 residues long. This CDR3 is CASSFDSGGLHSTQYF. DNA of the CDR3: TGCGCCAGCAGCTTTGATAGCGGCGGGCTCCATAGTACGCAGTATTTT.

There are a few counts of this clonotype. The chain uses TRBV24-1 and TRBJ2-4; D is unclear. The end of the DNA is better explained by TRBJ2-5, so the J call may be wrong. This CDR3 has 12 amino acids. Germline V gives CDR1 KGHDR, CDR2 SFDVKD. The CDR3 reads CATSDQTGTQYF. As DNA, the CDR3 is TGTGCCACCAGTGATCAAACCGGGACCCAGTACTTC.

This clonotype was seen only a few times. The genes are TRBV3-1 and TRBJ1-1; D is undetermined. There are 15 residues in the CDR3. Trimming took 0 bases from V and 4 from J, leaving 12 bases between them. In germline, CDR1 is LGHDT, CDR2 YNNKEL (reference sequence). This chain's CDR3 is CASSQDGNPATEAFF. For the CDR3, the DNA is TGTGCCAGCAGCCAAGATGGCAACCCAGCCACTGAAGCTTTCTTT.

This clonotype was detected ten times or more. Here the CDR3 reads CASSGPPDWETQYF. The DNA of the CDR3 is TGCGCCAGCAGCGGACCACCGGACTGGGAGACCCAGTACTTC. The J gene is TRBJ2-5, the V gene TRBV10-2, with D possibly being TRBD2 (5 bases). Germline V gene sequence: CDR1 WSHSY, CDR2 SAAADI. This CDR3 is 14 amino acids long. The V end was cut by 6 bases, the J end by 5 bases, with 16 bases between.

The sample holds a few counts of this clonotype. The chain employs TRBV5-1 and TRBJ2-7; a weak D match, TRBD1 (5 bases). This CDR3 region has 12 residues. Trimming stripped 0 bases from V and 6 bases from J, with 7 bases between. Germline V gives CDR1 SGHRS, CDR2 YFSETQ. CDR3 nucleotide sequence: TGCGCCAGCAGCTTGGAAGGGGCCGAGCAGTACTTC. It is translated as CASSLEGAEQYF.

J is TRBJ2-2 and V is TRBV12-3 or TRBV12-4; D may match TRBD1 or TRBD2 (5 bases each). V gave up 5 bases and J gave up 4 bases, with 14 bases separating them. CDR3 size: 15 residues. The CDR3 sequence: CASSLLGDPTGELFF. In DNA, the CDR3 is TGTGCCAGCAGTCTCCTGGGGGACCCCACCGGGGAGCTGTTTTTT.

CDR3 region: CASSDRSSYNEQFF. In nucleotides, the CDR3 is TGTGCCAGCAGCGACAGGTCCTCCTACAATGAGCAGTTCTTC. The chain is built from TRBV12-3 or TRBV12-4 and TRBJ2-1, with D possibly being TRBD1 (6 bases). V was pared by 6 bases and J by 0 bases, with 9 bases between. This CDR3 region has 14 residues.

The V and J genes are TRBV20-1 and TRBJ1-5; D uncertain. Trimming took off 0 bases at V and 4 bases at J, with 10 bases between the two ends. Germline loops: CDR1 DFQATT, CDR2 SNEGSKA (reference sequence). The CDR3 consists of 14 residues. The CDR3 here is CSARDQPLNQPQHF. As DNA, the CDR3 is TGCAGTGCTAGAGACCAACCGCTTAATCAGCCCCAGCATTTT.

The J gene is TRBJ1-1, the V gene TRBV7-3, with D uncertain. The length of the CDR3 is 12 residues. Trimming removed 3 bases from V and 7 bases from J, with 9 bases in between. Germline-derived CDR1 and CDR2 are SGHTA and FQGTGA. The CDR3 region is CASSFVIGEAFF. CDR3 nucleotide sequence: TGTGCCAGCAGCTTCGTTATCGGTGAAGCTTTCTTT.

The rearrangement links TRBV6-2 or TRBV6-3 to TRBJ2-1, with 10 bases matching TRBD2. The CDR3 spans 15 residues. CDR1 and CDR2 (germline): MNHEY, SVGEGT. J gave up 8 bases and V 2 bases, and 6 bases lay outside the gene matches. CDR3 protein: CASSYGAGGSDEQFF. For the CDR3, the DNA is TGTGCCAGCAGTTACGGAGCGGGGGGGAGCGATGAGCAGTTCTTC.

The V and J genes are TRBV15 and TRBJ1-6, with no clear D. The V gene's germline CDR1 is LNHNV and CDR2 YYDKDF (reference sequence). V lost 3 bases to trimming and J lost 9 bases, with 6 bases between them. CDR3 length equals 12 residues. The CDR3 DNA follows: TGTGCCACCAGCAGCAACGGTTCACCCCTCCACTTT. Translating gives CATSSNGSPLHF.

The chain is built from TRBV2 and TRBJ2-1; 10 bases map to TRBD1. Germline V gene lookup returns CDR1 SNHLY and CDR2 FYNNEI. The V and J ends lost 6 bases and 4 bases, in that order; junction bases with no gene match: 9. The CDR3 loop spans 16 amino acids. The CDR3 loop is CASSRGWDRGYNEQFF. The CDR3 DNA sequence: TGTGCCAGCAGCCGAGGTTGGGACAGGGGATACAATGAGCAGTTCTTC.

This clonotype showed up just a few times. The V call is TRBV12-3 or TRBV12-4, the J call TRBJ1-6; D is possibly TRBD1 (6 bases). The CDR3 has 14 residues. V dropped 6 bases and J dropped 9 bases, with 15 bases sitting between them. In nucleotides, the CDR3 is TGTGCCAGCAGACTAACAGGGATTACTTCACCCCTCCACTTT. This sequence encodes CASRLTGITSPLHF.

The rearrangement links TRBV7-9 to TRBJ2-1, with TRBD1 as a possible D gene (5 bases). CDR3 length: 13 residues. V was cut by 5 bases and J by 11 bases, with 16 bases left in between. The germline V gene has CDR1 SEHNR and CDR2 FQNEAQ (reference sequence). The CDR3 region has the DNA TGTGCCAGCAGCCCGAGCCGGACAAGGAAGCAGTTCTTC. This encodes CASSPSRTRKQFF.

This clonotype was counted once. The chain links TRBV28 to TRBJ2-7, with D possibly TRBD1 on 5 matching bases. This CDR3 has 15 amino acids. The germline V and J ends were trimmed by 9 bases and 0 bases, with 18 bases remaining between them. The germline V gene has CDR1 MDHEN and CDR2 SYDVKM. The CDR3 is CASIRAGRLSYEQYF. As DNA, the CDR3 is TGTGCCAGTATCAGGGCAGGCCGCCTCTCCTACGAGCAGTACTTC. Complete variable domain (other parts from reference TRBV28 and TRBJ2-7): DVKVTQSSRYLVKRTGEKVFLECVQDMDHENMFWYRQDPGLGLRLIYFSYDVKMKEKGDIPEGYSVSREKKERFSLILESASTNQTSMYLCASIRAGRLSYEQYFGPGTRLTVT.

This clonotype showed up many times. The chain uses TRBV6-6 and TRBJ1-3; 8 nucleotides agree with TRBD1. The CDR3 is 16 residues long. Germline CDR1 MNHNY, CDR2 SVGAGI (reference sequence). V lost 2 bases to trimming and J lost 2 bases; unmatched junction nucleotides: 5. The CDR3 loop is CASSYVTGETGNTIYF. The DNA of the CDR3 is TGTGCCAGCAGTTACGTGACAGGGGAAACTGGAAACACCATATATTTT.

The chain joins TRBV5-6 to TRBJ2-5; the match to TRBD2 covers 7 bases. The CDR3 is 15 residues long. Per the germline V gene, CDR1 is SGHDT and CDR2 is YYEEEE. The J segment lost 2 bases and the V segment lost 3 bases, leaving 7 bases of the junction unmatched. In nucleotides, the CDR3 is TGTGCCAGCAGCTCCCGACTAGCAGATCAAGAGACCCAGTACTTC. It translates to CASSSRLADQETQYF.